Detailed here is one T cell receptor beta chain. This entry is derived from a study of CD8 T cells in Susac syndrome. The germline V and J ends were trimmed by 2 bases and 4 bases, with 9 bases remaining between them. This CDR3 has 14 residues. In germline, CDR1 is KGHSH, CDR2 LQKENI. RNA in amounts of about 0.45 to 1 ug was reverse transcribed with random hexamers. Amplification of TCR beta CDR3 by immunoSEQ multiplex PCR spanned 54 Vbeta and 13 Jbeta. TCRdb processed the immunoSEQ multiplex PCR reads anew with MiXCR; each CDR3 protein has one entry. The sample includes roughly 130,000 distinct CDR3 sequences, around 94% of them seen just once. The sequenced target, TCR beta, came from blood CD8+ and CD4+ T cells.

The chain recombines TRBV18 with TRBJ1-5, with a possible D match to TRBD1 (5 bases). The sequencing sample was made of CD4+ T cells from PBMCs. The source of this sequence is a human donor with multiple sclerosis. The CDR3 region is CASSPSGSNQPQHF. The CDR3 DNA sequence: TGTGCCAGCTCACCATCAGGGAGTAATCAGCCCCAGCATTTT. Full variable domain (outside the CDR3, taken from reference TRBV18 and TRBJ1-5): NAGVMQNPRHLVRRRGQEARLRCSPMKGHSHVYWYRQLPEEGLKFMVYLQKENIIDESGMPKERFSAEFPKEGPSILRIQQVVRGDSAAYFCASSPSGSNQPQHFGDGTRLSIL.